The following is a T cell receptor beta chain sequence with its context. The antigen is undetermined. This entry comes from a study of T cell responses to AZD1222 COVID-19 vaccine. Study observations and caveats: Seropositive at baseline were only a handful of AZD1222 recipients.

There are 15 residues in the CDR3. Trimming left V 3 bases short and J 5 bases short, with 16 bases between. Germline loops: CDR1 SGHTA, CDR2 FQGNSA. Clones were read by immunoSEQ multiplex PCR, and TCRdb kept only the in-frame ones, dropping some. The sample consists of about 140,000 clones, 75% to 95% of them appearing once. The sequence was collected from an adult in good health. The starting material was peripheral blood, obtained on day 0 of AZD1222 vaccination. The chain joins TRBV7-2 to TRBJ2-5, with no clear D. The DNA for the CDR3 is TGTGCCAGCAGCTTGCTCTCCCTTTTCGGGGAGACCCAGTACTTC. Its protein is CASSLLSLFGETQYF. The entire variable domain, with the rest obtained from reference TRBV7-2 and TRBJ2-5, is as follows: GAGVSQSPSNKVTEKGKDVELRCDPISGHTALYWYRQSLGQGLEFLIYFQGNSAPDKSGLPSDRFSAERTGGSVSTLTIQRTQQEDSAVYLCASSLLSLFGETQYFGPGTRLLVL.